These 26 T cell receptor beta chains originate from one sample sequenced in a study of immune evolution from preneoplasia to lung adenocarcinoma. Libraries were prepared by immunoSEQ multiplex PCR; TCRdb keeps only in-frame clonotypes and omits some of them. The sample holds tens of thousands of clones, under 80% seen once. Input material: FFPE invasive lung adenocarcinoma tissue. These receptors all come from a person aged 55-75 years with lung adenocarcinoma.

The J gene is TRBJ2-3, the V gene TRBV2; 7 bases line up with TRBD2. The J segment lost 2 bases and the V segment lost 7 bases, leaving 12 bases of the junction unmatched. CDR1 is SNHLY, CDR2 FYNNEI, per germline. This CDR3 spans 16 amino acids. The DNA for the CDR3 is TGTGCCAGCACCGACGGAGCGGGATATATCACAGATACGCAGTATTTT. The encoded protein is CASTDGAGYITDTQYF.

J is TRBJ1-5 and V is TRBV23-1; TRBD1 might be the D (5 bases). TRBV23-1 is sorted into the ORF group, with uncertain function. V lost 6 bases and J lost 4, with 19 bases in between. The CDR3 is 16 amino acids. The CDR3 bases are TGCGCCAGCAGACGGACACGATTCCTTCAAAATCAGCCCCAGCATTTT. Translated, it gives CASRRTRFLQNQPQHF.

In its sample, this clone is medium-sized (0.01 to 0.1%). Other nucleotide sequences in the sample specify the same CDR3. CDR3 bases: TGCGCCAGCAGCTTGCCAGGGGGAGAGACCCAGTACTTC. Translating gives CASSLPGGETQYF. The J gene is TRBJ2-5, the V gene TRBV5-1; 7 bases agree with TRBD1. CDR3 length: 13 residues. Germline CDR1 and CDR2: SGHRS and YFSETQ. The trim removed 1 base at V and 4 bases at J, leaving 1 base unmatched. Combining the CDR3 with reference TRBV5-1 and TRBJ2-5 gives the whole variable domain KAGVTQTPRYLIKTRGQQVTLSCSPISGHRSVSWYQQTPGQGLQFLFEYFSETQRNKGNFPGRFSGRQFSNSRSEMNVSTLELGDSALYLCASSLPGGETQYFGPGTRLLVL.

This sequence joins TRBV9 and TRBJ2-7; tentative D call: TRBD1 (6 bases). Trimming stripped 4 bases from V and 5 bases from J, with 22 bases between. The germline gives CDR1 SGDLS, CDR2 YYNGEE. This CDR3 comprises 16 residues. Written as DNA, the CDR3 is TGTGCCAGCAGCCCCTTAGGGGGAGCAAGTGGCCACGAGCAGTACTTC. Its translation: CASSPLGGASGHEQYF.

This clone occurred once. This chain links TRBV4-1 with TRBJ2-2; the D gene could be TRBD1 or TRBD2 (5 bases each). The CDR3 is 18 residues long. Trimming removed 0 bases at V and 2 bases at J, with 16 bases between. Germline V gene data show CDR1 as MGHRA and CDR2 as YSYEKL. The CDR3 region is CASSQDPGRGFNTGELFF. CDR3 coding DNA: TGCGCCAGCAGCCAAGACCCGGGGCGCGGCTTTAACACCGGGGAGCTGTTTTTT.

In its sample, this clone was seen a few times. The chain combines TRBV18 with TRBJ1-3, with D hard to call. The CDR3 contains 15 residues. Germline CDR1 is KGHSH and CDR2 is LQKENI. Trimming shortened V by 1 base and J by 4 bases, and 11 bases separated the two germline ends. This CDR3 reads CASSPQGVKGNTIYF. The DNA of the CDR3 is TGTGCCAGCTCACCACAGGGCGTTAAGGGAAACACCATATATTTT.

The V and J genes are TRBV7-2 and TRBJ2-3; D call uncertain. Trimming shortened V by 5 bases and J by 1 base, and 10 bases separated the two germline ends. The germline CDR1 and CDR2 sequences are SGHTA and FQGNSA. The CDR3 runs 14 residues. CDR3 nucleotides: TGTGCCAGCAGCCTAGGTCGGGGCACAGATACGCAGTATTTT. Translation: CASSLGRGTDTQYF.

This chain uses TRBV11-3 with TRBJ1-4, with no clear D. CDR1 SGHNT and CDR2 YENEEA come from the germline V gene. This CDR3 contains 14 residues. V lost 2 bases, J lost 2 bases, and 6 bases lay in between. The CDR3 bases are TGTGCCAGCAGCTTACAAGGGACTAATGAAAAACTGTTTTTT. Translated: CASSLQGTNEKLFF.

V and J are TRBV18 and TRBJ2-3; D possibly matches TRBD1 or TRBD2 (5 bases each). The length of the CDR3 is 14 residues. The V gene lost 3 bases and the J gene lost 1 base, with 8 bases spanning the gap. The germline V gene has CDR1 KGHSH and CDR2 LQKENI. The CDR3 is CASSPLGGTDTQYF. DNA for the CDR3: TGTGCCAGCTCACCTTTGGGGGGCACAGATACGCAGTATTTT. Together with reference TRBV18 and TRBJ2-3, the CDR3 gives the full variable domain: NAGVMQNPRHLVRRRGQEARLRCSPMKGHSHVYWYRQLPEEGLKFMVYLQKENIIDESGMPKERFSAEFPKEGPSILRIQQVVRGDSAAYFCASSPLGGTDTQYFGPGTRLTVL.

This clone was counted between two and nine times. The CDR3 nucleotides are TGTGCCAGCAGAGTCTGGGGAAATGAGCAGTTCTTC. Protein: CASRVWGNEQFF. The gene calls are TRBV6-1 and TRBJ2-1; no firm D call. This CDR3 has 12 amino acids. CDR1 and CDR2 (germline): MNHNS, SASEGT. V lost 6 bases, J lost 7 bases, and 10 bases lay in between.

In this sample, this clone turned up once. The chain recombines TRBV5-1 with TRBJ2-3, with 12 bases lining up with TRBD2. Trimming at V came to 6 bases and at J to 1 base, leaving 3 bases not matched to a gene. CDR3 length: 15 amino acids. Per the germline V gene, CDR1 is SGHRS and CDR2 is YFSETQ. CDR3 DNA sequence: TGCGCCAGCAAACTAGCGGGAGGCGGCACAGATACGCAGTATTTT. It specifies CASKLAGGGTDTQYF.

The chain carries TRBV11-2 and TRBJ2-5; D possibly uses TRBD1 or TRBD2 (6 bases each). V lost 4 bases and J lost 7, with 22 bases in between. Per the germline V gene, CDR1 is SGHAT and CDR2 is FQNNGV. The CDR3 loop spans 16 amino acids. This chain's CDR3 is CASSSDATGARWTQYF. The CDR3 nucleotides are TGTGCCAGCAGCTCCGACGCTACGGGGGCGCGCTGGACCCAGTACTTC.

This sequence joins TRBV7-2 and TRBJ2-5; D unresolved. Trimming pared 1 base from V and 8 bases from J, leaving 5 bases between. Germline CDR1 SGHTA, CDR2 FQGNSA. CDR3 size: 11 residues. In DNA, the CDR3 is TGTGCCAGCAGCTTAGTTTCCACCCAGTACTTC. Protein sequence: CASSLVSTQYF.

The genes are TRBV27 and TRBJ2-1; D unclear. V lost 4 bases and J 4 bases, leaving 8 bases between the germline ends. Germline CDR1 MNHEY, CDR2 SMNVEV (reference sequence). The CDR3 length is 13 residues. The CDR3 region is CASSYSEYNEQFF. CDR3 nucleotides: TGTGCCAGCAGTTATTCCGAGTACAATGAGCAGTTCTTC.

The rearrangement uses TRBV28 and TRBJ1-2; D gene ambiguous. The CDR3 has 13 residues. Germline lookup yields CDR1 MDHEN and CDR2 SYDVKM. Trimming pared 2 bases from V and 7 bases from J, leaving 11 bases between. CDR3 DNA sequence: TGTGCCAGCAGTTTACTGGACGGATTTGGCTACACCTTC. Encoded protein: CASSLLDGFGYTF.

The chain employs TRBV7-8 and TRBJ1-3; no clear D gene. Trimming cost V 5 bases and J 1 base, with 9 bases left between them. This CDR3 is 14 amino acids long. CDR1 and CDR2 (germline): SGHVS, FQNEAQ. CDR3 in amino acids: CASSRIPSGNTIYF. DNA of the CDR3: TGTGCCAGCAGCCGGATCCCGTCTGGAAACACCATATATTTT.

V and J are TRBV11-3 and TRBJ2-7; 8 bases are a match to TRBD2. With V trimmed by 4 bases and J by 4 bases, 9 bases remained unmatched. Per the germline V gene, CDR1 is SGHNT and CDR2 is YENEEA. The CDR3 contains 15 residues. The CDR3 spells CASSSGGSGGYEQYF. CDR3 sequence (DNA): TGTGCCAGCAGCTCCGGAGGGAGCGGGGGTTACGAGCAGTACTTC. Looking up the rest from reference TRBV11-3 and TRBJ2-7 gives the full variable domain: EAGVVQSPRYKIIEKKQPVAFWCNPISGHNTLYWYLQNLGQGPELLIRYENEEAVDDSQLPKDRFSAERLKGVDSTLKIQPAELGDSAVYLCASSSGGSGGYEQYFGPGTRLTVT.

This clone was detected only a few times. The genes are TRBV18 and TRBJ1-3, with D hard to call. Germline lookup yields CDR1 KGHSH and CDR2 LQKENI. The CDR3 totals 17 residues. Trimming cost V 3 bases and J 0 bases, with 15 bases left between them. The CDR3 DNA sequence: TGTGCCAGCTCACCTCTCGGTGCAGGTCTCTCTGGAAACACCATATATTTT. Translated, it gives CASSPLGAGLSGNTIYF.

This clone was seen once. The CDR3 DNA reads TGTGCCAGCAGTGACAGGGAAGACACTGAAGCTTTCTTT. It specifies CASSDREDTEAFF. V is TRBV6-1 and J is TRBJ1-1; D is perhaps TRBD1 (5 bases). The CDR3 length is 13 residues. CDR1 and CDR2 from the germline V gene are MNHNS and SASEGT. The V and J ends lost 3 bases and 3 bases respectively, with 8 bases between them.

The chain couples TRBV7-8 to TRBJ2-2; 8 nucleotides match TRBD2. Losses at the gene ends were 8 bases for V and 6 bases for J; bases not matched to a gene: 14. The germline V gene encodes CDR1 SGHVS and CDR2 FQNEAQ. The CDR3 has 16 amino acids. The CDR3 loop reads CASGRREGLEAGELFF. CDR3 DNA: TGTGCCAGCGGACGGAGGGAGGGACTAGAGGCCGGGGAGCTGTTTTTT.

The sample holds one count of this clone. The chain joins TRBV9 to TRBJ2-1, with D possibly being TRBD2 (7 bases). V was trimmed by 4 bases and J by 4 bases, leaving 18 bases between them. The CDR3 is 16 amino acids. Germline CDR1 SGDLS, CDR2 YYNGEE. DNA for the CDR3: TGTGCCAGCAGCTACGGGAGAGGGGGGGGTTACAATGAGCAGTTCTTC. This sequence encodes CASSYGRGGGYNEQFF. The full variable domain, its missing parts supplied by reference TRBV9 and TRBJ2-1, is DSGVTQTPKHLITATGQRVTLRCSPRSGDLSVYWYQQSLDQGLQFLIQYYNGEERAKGNILERFSAQQFPDLHSELNLSSLELGDSALYFCASSYGRGGGYNEQFFGPGTRLTVL.

The J gene is TRBJ2-1, the V gene TRBV9; D not certain. V was pared by 3 bases and J by 10 bases, with 11 bases between. Germline loops: CDR1 SGDLS, CDR2 YYNGEE. The CDR3 spans 12 residues. CDR3 DNA sequence: TGTGCCAGCAGCGCCTTCTTTGGAGAGCAGTTCTTC. Its protein is CASSAFFGEQFF.

This clone appeared once. The chain carries TRBV18 and TRBJ2-7; 7 bases line up with TRBD1. The germline V gene encodes CDR1 KGHSH and CDR2 LQKENI. The trim removed 6 bases at V and 4 bases at J, leaving 0 bases unmatched. The CDR3 is 11 residues long. In DNA form, the CDR3 reads TGTGCCAGCTCCAGGGGGTACGAGCAGTACTTC. Encoded protein: CASSRGYEQYF.

V gene TRBV2 combines with J gene TRBJ2-7; D might be TRBD1 or TRBD2, each matching 5 bases. Trimming shortened V by 5 bases and J by 3 bases, and 14 bases separated the two germline ends. This CDR3 region has 14 residues. Looked up from germline, CDR1 is SNHLY and CDR2 is FYNNEI. CDR3 residues: CASSPPGTVYEQYF. CDR3 nucleotides: TGTGCCAGCAGTCCCCCCGGGACCGTCTACGAGCAGTACTTC.

The chain recombines TRBV20-1 with TRBJ2-3; D remains unclear. Deletions cut 3 bases from V and 2 bases from J, with 3 bases between. CDR1 is DFQATT and CDR2 is SNEGSKA in the germline V gene (reference sequence). The CDR3 consists of 11 residues. For the CDR3, the DNA is TGCAGTGCTAGTAACACAGATACGCAGTATTTT. Protein sequence: CSASNTDTQYF.

The J gene is TRBJ1-2, the V gene TRBV19; D is possibly TRBD1 (5 bases). The CDR3 is 14 amino acids. The V and J ends lost 1 base and 4 bases respectively, with 10 bases between them. CDR1 and CDR2 (germline): LNHDA, SQIVND (reference sequence). In nucleotides, the CDR3 is TGTGCCAGTAGTATAGGTACAGGAAGCTATGGCTACACCTTC. It encodes CASSIGTGSYGYTF.